This entry describes one T cell receptor (beta chain). What it binds is unknown. The junction had 1 base not matched to a gene; V was cut back by 1 base and J by 3 bases. The CDR3 extends over 16 amino acids. Germline V gene lookup returns CDR1 SGHRS and CDR2 YFSETQ. The data derive from a study of cytomegalovirus exposure and HLA in healthy donors. Study conclusions and caveats: As a later analysis revealed, most CMV-associated TCR beta chains appeared HLA-restricted. TCR beta sequences reportedly predicted most subjects' HLA-A and HLA-B alleles accurately. The study put 160 or so TCR beta chains on its list as cytomegalovirus-associated.

Primers for the PCR totalled 60 Vbeta and 13 Jbeta. Clones were read by immunoSEQ multiplex PCR, and TCRdb kept only the in-frame ones, dropping some. The sample holds about 94,000 clones, roughly four fifths seen once. The TCR was taken from a human donor in good health. The genes are TRBV5-1 and TRBJ2-2, with TRBD2 matching over 12 bases. The sequencing input was PBMCs. The CDR3 sequence is CASSLLAGGHTGELFF. In DNA form, the CDR3 reads TGCGCCAGCAGCTTGCTAGCGGGAGGGCACACCGGGGAGCTGTTTTTT.